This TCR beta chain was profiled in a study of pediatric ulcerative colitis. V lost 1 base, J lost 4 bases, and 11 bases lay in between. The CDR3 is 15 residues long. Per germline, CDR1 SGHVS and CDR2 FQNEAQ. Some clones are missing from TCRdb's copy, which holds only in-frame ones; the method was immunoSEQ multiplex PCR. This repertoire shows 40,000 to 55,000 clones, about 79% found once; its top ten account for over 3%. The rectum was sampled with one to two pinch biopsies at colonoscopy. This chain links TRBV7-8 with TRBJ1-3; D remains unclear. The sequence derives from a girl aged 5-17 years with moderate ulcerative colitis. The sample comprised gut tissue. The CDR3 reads CASSLGPQVGNTIYF. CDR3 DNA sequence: TGTGCCAGCAGCTTAGGGCCCCAAGTCGGAAACACCATATATTTT.